This T cell receptor beta chain was sequenced for a study of neurological immune-mediated disorders. Each CDR3 protein is one row after TCRdb ran MiXCR on the 5' RACE reads. The table includes about 50,000 distinct CDR3 sequences, around 3.5% detected once. Germline V gives CDR1 LGHDT, CDR2 YNNKEL (reference sequence). The CDR3 length is 13 residues. The V and J ends lost 3 bases and 7 bases respectively, with 10 bases between them. This clonotype was counted only a few times. Sequenced sample: PBMCs. The chain carries TRBV3-1 and TRBJ1-5; D ambiguous. The source is a middle-aged man with multiple sclerosis. CDR3 loop: CASSQGMEQPQHF. The CDR3, as DNA: TGTGCCAGCAGCCAGGGGATGGAACAGCCCCAGCATTTT.